A selection of T cell receptor beta chains follows, all from one sample in a study of early T cells in non-severe SARS-CoV-2 infection. In TCRdb, the 5' RACE reads were re-called with MiXCR into one record per CDR3 protein. The table has 60,000 or so distinct CDR3 sequences, roughly 12% seen once. Sequenced sample: whole blood. Receptors were obtained from an adult who was a healthcare worker with PCR-confirmed SARS-CoV-2 infection or an uninfected control (not recorded which). Each CDR3 is given with its conserved first and last residue. Fields, in order: clone size, V gene, D gene, J gene, CDR3 DNA, CDR3 protein. The D gene is left open where the match is weak. Not every row has a clone size; where given, it reads once, few, many or a size class.

>many|TRBV6-6|-|TRBJ2-7
TGTGCCAGCAGTTACTCGGAACAGATCTACGAGCAGTACTTC
CASSYSEQIYEQYF
>many|TRBV7-7|-|TRBJ2-7
TGTGCTAGCAGCTTATCCGACGCCAGCTCCTACGAGCAGTACTTC
CASSLSDASSYEQYF
>many|TRBV6-6|-|TRBJ1-5
TGTGCCAGCAGTTACTCGTGGCAAGGCAGCAATCAGCCCCAGCATTTT
CASSYSWQGSNQPQHF
>many|TRBV20-1|-|TRBJ1-5
TGCAGTGCTAGGGTAGGCAATAGCAATCAGCCCCAGCATTTT
CSARVGNSNQPQHF
>many|TRBV12-3/TRBV12-4|-|TRBJ2-3
TGTGCCAGCAGTCTAGGGGCAGGGAGGACAGATACGCAGTATTTT
CASSLGAGRTDTQYF
>few|TRBV3-1|-|TRBJ1-1
TGTGCCAGCAGCCCCGGACAGAGGGGCGGAACTGAAGCTTTCTTT
CASSPGQRGGTEAFF
>many|TRBV27|TRBD1|TRBJ1-4
TGTGCCAGCAGTTTATTAGGGGGCGTGGGTGAAAAACTGTTTTTT
CASSLLGGVGEKLFF
>many|TRBV9|-|TRBJ2-1
TGTGCCAGCGAGTCGTTGGGGGAGGACTCTTACAATGAGCAGTTCTTC
CASESLGEDSYNEQFF
>many|TRBV12-3/TRBV12-4|-|TRBJ1-1
TGTGCCAGTAAAGGGCCGGAAGCTTTCTTT
CASKGPEAFF
>many|TRBV6-1|-|TRBJ2-7
TGTGCCAGCAGTGAAACCCGGGCGAGCTCCTACGAGCAGTACTTC
CASSETRASSYEQYF
>-|TRBV6-6|-|TRBJ1-2
TGTGCCAGCAGCTACTCCTGGCAGGGGCCGGGTGGCTACACCTTC
CASSYSWQGPGGYTF
>many|TRBV30|-|TRBJ2-1
TGTGCCTGGAGTGTACGGAGCGGGTCAACCTACAATGAGCAGTTCTTC
CAWSVRSGSTYNEQFF
>few|TRBV14|-|TRBJ2-5
TGTGCCAGCAGCCACTCGACTAGAGCAGGGACCCAGTACTTC
CASSHSTRAGTQYF
>-|TRBV25-1|-|TRBJ1-1
TGTGCCAGCAGAGCAAGTGGCAGTAACACTGAAGCTTTCTTT
CASRASGSNTEAFF
>many|TRBV7-3|TRBD1|TRBJ2-3
TGTGCCACCGGGACAGGGGGCGCAGATACGCAGTATTTT
CATGTGGADTQYF
>-|TRBV7-6|TRBD1|TRBJ2-3
TGTGCCAGCAGCTTAGTCCCACAGGGGGCTAGCACAGATACGCAGTATTTT
CASSLVPQGASTDTQYF
>many|TRBV20-1|-|TRBJ1-1
TGCAGTGCTATTGACAGAGCATTGAACACTGAAGCTTTCTTT
CSAIDRALNTEAFF
>few|TRBV6-5|TRBD1|TRBJ2-1
TGTGCCAGCAGTCCCCCTATCGACAGGGGCAATGAGCAGTTCTTC
CASSPPIDRGNEQFF
>few|TRBV29-1|-|TRBJ1-2
TGCAGCGTTGGGCCCGAGGGTCCTGGCTACACCTTC
CSVGPEGPGYTF
>many|TRBV12-3/TRBV12-4|TRBD1|TRBJ1-2
TGTGCCAGCAGCCCGGGACAGAGACACGGCTACACCTTC
CASSPGQRHGYTF
>-|TRBV7-7|-|TRBJ2-5
TGTGCTAGCAGCTTAGCGAGTGACAAGAAAGAGACCCAGTACTTC
CASSLASDKKETQYF
>many|TRBV5-4|-|TRBJ1-3
TGTGCCAGCAGCTATACAGGAATAACTGGAAACACCATATATTTT
CASSYTGITGNTIYF
>many|TRBV7-6|TRBD1|TRBJ2-2
TGTGCCAGCACCTTTCCACCACAGGGGGCGGTTACCGGGGAGCTGTTTTTT
CASTFPPQGAVTGELFF
>few|TRBV29-1|-|TRBJ2-6
TGCAGCGTTGCAGGGCCTGGGGCCAACGTCCTGACTTTC
CSVAGPGANVLTF
>few|TRBV29-1|TRBD1|TRBJ1-1
TGCAGCGTTAGACAGGGCTTGAACACTGAAGCTTTCTTT
CSVRQGLNTEAFF
>many|TRBV6-5|-|TRBJ2-2
TGTGCCAGCAGTAAGACCGGGACGGCGAGTACCGGGGAGCTGTTTTTT
CASSKTGTASTGELFF
>few|TRBV25-1|TRBD1|TRBJ1-5
TGTGCCAGCAGTGTTCGGACAGGGGACGAACTAAATCAGCCCCAGCATTTT
CASSVRTGDELNQPQHF
>once|TRBV29-1|TRBD1|TRBJ2-2
TGCAGCGGAAGCCAGGGGGCGAACGGGGAGCTGTTTTTT
CSGSQGANGELFF
>many|TRBV7-3|-|TRBJ2-3
TGTGCCAGCAGCTTAATGGGGCGGGGAGATACGCAGTATTTT
CASSLMGRGDTQYF
>-|TRBV12-3/TRBV12-4|TRBD2|TRBJ2-1
TGTGCCAGCAGGCCGGGACTAGCGGGACTAAAGGAAAATGAGCAGTTCTTC
CASRPGLAGLKENEQFF
>many|TRBV18|-|TRBJ1-1
TGTGCCAGCTCATCGGGACTGACGAACACTGAAGCTTTCTTT
CASSSGLTNTEAFF
>many|TRBV29-1|TRBD1|TRBJ1-2
TGCAGCGTTTTCAGGGGGCATGGCTACACCTTC
CSVFRGHGYTF
>many|TRBV5-1|-|TRBJ2-5
TGCGCCAGCAGCTTATACGACGGGGAGACCCAGTACTTC
CASSLYDGETQYF
>many|TRBV7-6|TRBD2|TRBJ2-1
TGTGCCAGCAGCTTAGTGCCTGGGACTAGCGGGAGCCATGAGCAGTTCTTC
CASSLVPGTSGSHEQFF
>many|TRBV28|-|TRBJ2-7
TGTGCCAGCAGTTTACCCAATTACGAGCAGTACTTC
CASSLPNYEQYF
>few|TRBV28|-|TRBJ2-3
TGTGCCAGCACCCAGGGGTTTTTTATCACAGATACGCAGTATTTT
CASTQGFFITDTQYF
>-|TRBV7-2|TRBD1|TRBJ2-7
TGTGCCAGCAGCTTAAGGACAGGGAGCTCCTACGAGCAGTACTTC
CASSLRTGSSYEQYF
>many|TRBV30|-|TRBJ2-3
TGTGCCTGGAGTGTAGACAGCGACCTCACAGATACGCAGTATTTT
CAWSVDSDLTDTQYF
>many|TRBV19|-|TRBJ1-1
TGTGCCAGTACCCCGGGACTCAGGAACACTGAAGCTTTCTTT
CASTPGLRNTEAFF
>many|TRBV6-6|TRBD1|TRBJ2-7
TGTGCCAGCAGTTACTCGATCGGACAGGGGCGAAGCGAGCAGTACTTC
CASSYSIGQGRSEQYF
>many|TRBV12-3/TRBV12-4|-|TRBJ1-1
TGTGCCAGCAGCAACTCGGGCCCCTCGGGTATGAACACTGAAGCTTTCTTT
CASSNSGPSGMNTEAFF
>many|TRBV5-1|-|TRBJ2-2
TGCGCCAGCAGCTTGGGGACAGACACCGGGGAGCTGTTTTTT
CASSLGTDTGELFF
>once|TRBV7-6|TRBD2|TRBJ2-5
TGTGCCAGCAGCCGGACTAGCGGGACGGAAGAGACCCAGTACTTC
CASSRTSGTEETQYF
>many|TRBV29-1|-|TRBJ1-6
TGCAGCGTTGAAGATCCGGGACACGCTCGGATCCTCCACTTT
CSVEDPGHARILHF
>many|TRBV12-3/TRBV12-4|-|TRBJ2-2
TGTGCCAGCAGTACTGGGGTGGGCGGGGAGCTGTTTTTT
CASSTGVGGELFF
>-|TRBV20-1|-|TRBJ2-5
TGCAGTGCTTCAGCTGAAGAGACCCAGTACTTC
CSASAEETQYF
>many|TRBV19|TRBD2|TRBJ2-7
TGTGCCAGTAGTACCGGACTAGCGGGCGACCTTTTCGAGCAGTACTTC
CASSTGLAGDLFEQYF
>-|TRBV20-1|TRBD2|TRBJ2-3
TGCAGTGCTAGTTTGATAGCGGGAATTTACACAGATACGCAGTATTTT
CSASLIAGIYTDTQYF
>-|TRBV20-1|-|TRBJ1-6
TGCAGTGCTAGAGATTTGGACAGCCCCTTAAGGGTCCACTTT
CSARDLDSPLRVHF
>-|TRBV29-1|TRBD2|TRBJ2-5
TGCAGCGTTTGGCCGGGACTAGCGGCAGAGACCCAGTACTTC
CSVWPGLAAETQYF
>-|TRBV5-1|TRBD2|TRBJ2-3
TGCGCCAGCAGCCTCGGGACTAGCGGGGGAGCAAAGCCCGATACGCAGTATTTT
CASSLGTSGGAKPDTQYF
>-|TRBV7-9|-|TRBJ2-7
TGTGCCAGCAGCTCCGGCCGGTACGAGCAGTACTTC
CASSSGRYEQYF
>many|TRBV11-2|TRBD2|TRBJ2-1
TGTGCCAGCAGCCCCTCCAAGACTAGCGGGAGAGTCAATGAGCAGTTCTTC
CASSPSKTSGRVNEQFF